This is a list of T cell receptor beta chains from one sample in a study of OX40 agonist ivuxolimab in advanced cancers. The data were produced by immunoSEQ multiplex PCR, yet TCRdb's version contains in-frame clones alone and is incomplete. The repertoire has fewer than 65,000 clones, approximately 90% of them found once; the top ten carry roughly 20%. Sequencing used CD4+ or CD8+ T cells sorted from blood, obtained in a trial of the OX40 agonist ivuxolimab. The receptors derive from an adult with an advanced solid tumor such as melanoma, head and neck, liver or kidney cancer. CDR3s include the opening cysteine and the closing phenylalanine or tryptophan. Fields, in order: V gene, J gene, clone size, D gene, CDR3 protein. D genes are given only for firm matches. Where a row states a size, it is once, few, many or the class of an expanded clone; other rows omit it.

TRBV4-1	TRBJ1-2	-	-	CASSQVGNYGYTF
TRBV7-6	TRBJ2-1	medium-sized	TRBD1	CASSFGTGGYNEQFF
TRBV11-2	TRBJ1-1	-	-	CASHFEAGLNTEAFF
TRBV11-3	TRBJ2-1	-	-	CASSPREGQRNEQFF
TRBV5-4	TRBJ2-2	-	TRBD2	CASSLWGGGVTGELFF
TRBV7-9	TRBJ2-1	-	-	CASSHGGYYNEQFF
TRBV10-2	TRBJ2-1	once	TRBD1	CASSVPQGTGENEQFF
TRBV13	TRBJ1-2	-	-	CASSLGSEYGYTF
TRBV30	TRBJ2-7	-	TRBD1	CAGGQLSSYEQYF
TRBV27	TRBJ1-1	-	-	CASSFYGTEAFF
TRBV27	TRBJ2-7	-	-	CASSFGVYNEQYF
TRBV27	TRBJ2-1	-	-	CASGRVDEQFF
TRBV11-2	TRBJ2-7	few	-	CASSDQGNQQYF
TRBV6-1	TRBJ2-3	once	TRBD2	CASRDGGGSTDTQYF
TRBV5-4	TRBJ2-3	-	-	CASSLLASTDTQYF
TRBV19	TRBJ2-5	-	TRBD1	CASSPWTGSETQYF
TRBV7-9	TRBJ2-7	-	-	CASRRTGYEQYF
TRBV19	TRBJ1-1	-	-	CASSYRDEAFF
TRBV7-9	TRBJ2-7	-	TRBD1	CASSLDPGQVYEQYF
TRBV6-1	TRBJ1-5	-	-	CASSSIPYSNQPQHF
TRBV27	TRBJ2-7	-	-	CASSPRTINYEQYF
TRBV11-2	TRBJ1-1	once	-	CASTPENTEAFF
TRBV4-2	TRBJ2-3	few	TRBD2	CASSPNSGGSTDTQYF
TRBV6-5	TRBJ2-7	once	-	CASTGQPYEQYF
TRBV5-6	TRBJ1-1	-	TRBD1	CASIQGPNTEAFF
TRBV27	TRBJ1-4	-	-	CASSFTRGNEKLFF
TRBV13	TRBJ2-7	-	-	CASSADGSYEQYF
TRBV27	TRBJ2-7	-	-	CASSQGYEQYF
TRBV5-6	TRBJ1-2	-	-	CASSLGPAGGYTF
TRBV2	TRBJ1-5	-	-	CASSDSGSATQPQHF
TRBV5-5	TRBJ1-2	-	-	CASSLVGGYTF
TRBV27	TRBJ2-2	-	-	CASSLRGENTGELFF
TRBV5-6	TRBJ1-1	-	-	CASSFGGHEAFF